Following are 17 T cell receptor beta chains from one sample sequenced in a study of identical twins. TCRdb independently ran MiXCR on the 5' RACE reads; one entry per CDR3 protein. The sample holds roughly 1.6 million distinct CDR3 sequences; 25% to 35% are singletons and the top ten take over 0.25%. The material sequenced was cord blood. These receptors were collected from a newborn girl in good health.

This clonotype was counted at least ten times. This chain links TRBV12-5 with TRBJ2-1, with TRBD2 matching over 8 bases. The CDR3 totals 13 residues. The trim removed 7 bases at V and 8 bases at J, leaving 7 bases unmatched. Germline CDR1 and CDR2: LGHNT and FRNRAP. The DNA for the CDR3 is TGTGCTAGTGCCAGGACTAGCATTGATGAGCAGTTCTTC. Translation: CASARTSIDEQFF. The whole variable domain, remainder taken from reference TRBV12-5 and TRBJ2-1, is DARVTQTPRHKVTEMGQEVTMRCQPILGHNTVFWYRQTMMQGLELLAYFRNRAPLDDSGMPKDRFSAEMPDATLATLKIQPSEPRDSAVYFCASARTSIDEQFFGPGTRLTVL.

This clonotype occurred a few times. This chain links TRBV29-1 with TRBJ2-7; D perhaps matches TRBD2 (6 bases). This CDR3 contains 16 residues. Germline V CDR1 and CDR2: SQVTM, ANQGSEA. V was shortened by 2 bases and J by 2 bases, with 19 bases between the two germline ends. CDR3 residues: CSVEIVGGRDTYEQYF. In DNA form, the CDR3 reads TGCAGCGTTGAAATTGTTGGAGGGCGCGATACCTACGAGCAGTACTTC.

The V gene is TRBV4-2, the J gene TRBJ2-3; D perhaps matches TRBD2 (6 bases). Germline loops: CDR1 LGHNA, CDR2 YNFKEQ. Trimming took off 3 bases at V and 1 base at J, with 14 bases between the two ends. CDR3 length equals 16 residues. The CDR3, as DNA: TGTGCCAGCAGCCATACGGGACTTGCGGGCACAGATACGCAGTATTTT. It encodes CASSHTGLAGTDTQYF.

This clonotype appeared a few times. This chain's CDR3 is CASSVKVASGRFSYNEQFF. The CDR3 DNA is TGTGCCAGCAGCGTAAAAGTCGCTAGCGGGAGGTTTTCCTACAATGAGCAGTTCTTC. The chain combines TRBV9 with TRBJ2-1, with TRBD2 identical over 11 bases. The germline CDR1 and CDR2 sequences are SGDLS and YYNGEE. The CDR3 is made up of 19 amino acids. J was trimmed by 1 base and V by 1 base; bases with no gene match: 10.

This clonotype was found many times. Here the CDR3 reads CASRLAGGTGELFF. Here the CDR3 DNA reads TGTGCCAGCAGACTAGCGGGAGGAACCGGGGAGCTGTTTTTT. This chain links TRBV12-3 or TRBV12-4 with TRBJ2-2; 12 bases are a match to TRBD2. The CDR3 extends over 14 amino acids. J was trimmed by 5 bases and V by 6 bases; bases with no gene match: 1.

The CDR3 DNA is TGCAGTGCTAGAGTGGCGGGAGTCCCAGAGACCCAGTACTTC. It translates to CSARVAGVPETQYF. The chain combines TRBV20-1 with TRBJ2-5; TRBD2 aligns across 7 bases. The trim removed 1 base at V and 4 bases at J, leaving 6 bases unmatched. The V gene's germline CDR1 is DFQATT and CDR2 SNEGSKA (reference sequence). This CDR3 has 14 amino acids.

This chain joins TRBV3-1 and TRBJ1-5; 7 bases are shared with TRBD1. The V gene end was trimmed by 2 bases and the J gene end by 6 bases; junction bases not matched to a gene: 7. There are 15 residues in the CDR3. CDR1 is LGHDT, CDR2 YNNKEL, per germline (reference sequence). CDR3 DNA: TGTGCCAGCAGCCAATCGGACAGGTGGGGTCAGCCCCAGCATTTT. Translated: CASSQSDRWGQPQHF.

This chain joins TRBV10-3 and TRBJ2-1, with TRBD2 as a possible D gene (6 bases). The DNA end lines up better with TRBJ2-7; the J call may be wrong. The CDR3 spans 15 residues. Germline V CDR1 and CDR2: ENHRY, SYGVKD. Here the CDR3 reads CAISWDFSSYNEQYF. The CDR3 DNA follows: TGTGCCATCAGCTGGGACTTCAGCTCCTACAATGAGCAGTACTTC.

This clonotype has a count of ten or more. The rearrangement uses TRBV29-1 and TRBJ2-5, with no clear D. V was clipped by 3 bases and J by 0 bases, with 5 bases between them. The CDR3 is 12 residues long. The germline V gene has CDR1 SQVTM and CDR2 ANQGSEA. The CDR3 nucleotides are TGCAGCGTTGAGGCGTACCAAGAGACCCAGTACTTC. It codes for CSVEAYQETQYF.

This clonotype was recorded a few times. The genes are TRBV6-2 or TRBV6-3 and TRBJ2-1; D possibly uses TRBD1 or TRBD2 (5 bases each). CDR3 length equals 14 residues. Germline V gene sequence: CDR1 MNHEY, CDR2 SVGEGT. V was trimmed by 6 bases and J by 8 bases, leaving 17 bases between them. CDR3 nucleotides: TGTGCCAGCAGCCTAAAGGGGACGCTGGATGAGCAGTTCTTC. As protein: CASSLKGTLDEQFF.

J is TRBJ2-7 and V is TRBV19; D is possibly TRBD2 (5 bases). The CDR3 has 13 amino acids. V was cut by 4 bases and J by 7 bases, with 14 bases left in between. Germline values: CDR1 LNHDA, CDR2 SQIVND (reference sequence). The CDR3 loop is CASSNSRRTEQYF. CDR3 nucleotides: TGTGCCAGTAGTAACTCACGACGGACTGAGCAGTACTTC.

The chain joins TRBV7-9 to TRBJ1-6; maybe TRBD1 (5 bases). Trimming stripped 0 bases from V and 7 bases from J, with 16 bases between. Looked up from germline, CDR1 is SEHNR and CDR2 is FQNEAQ (reference sequence). CDR3 length: 17 residues. In nucleotides, the CDR3 is TGTGCCAGCAGCTTAGCTCTGGGTCGCAGGGTAAATTCACCCCTCCACTTT. Its protein product is CASSLALGRRVNSPLHF.

V is TRBV28 and J is TRBJ2-7; the D gene is possibly TRBD2 (6 bases). Trimming stripped 5 bases from V and 3 bases from J, with 14 bases between. From germline, CDR1 is MDHEN and CDR2 SYDVKM. This CDR3 comprises 14 residues. Here the CDR3 reads CASSPRLVGYEQYF. The CDR3 coding sequence is TGTGCCAGCAGTCCGAGACTAGTAGGCTACGAGCAGTACTTC.

The gene calls are TRBV6-1 and TRBJ1-2; no definite D call. V lost 2 bases to trimming and J lost 5 bases, with 12 bases between them. CDR1 and CDR2 from the germline V gene are MNHNS and SASEGT. This CDR3 has 14 amino acids. CDR3 sequence: CASSELAGLYGYTF. CDR3 DNA sequence: TGTGCCAGCAGTGAATTGGCAGGATTATATGGCTACACCTTC.

The V and J genes are TRBV5-5 and TRBJ1-6; no reliable D call. The CDR3 has 16 residues. The V end was cut by 2 bases, the J end by 0 bases, with 9 bases between. Germline CDR1 SGHKS, CDR2 YYEKEE (reference sequence). The CDR3 reads CASSFLASSYNSPLHF. CDR3 sequence (DNA): TGTGCCAGCAGCTTTTTGGCTAGCTCCTATAATTCACCCCTCCACTTT.

This clonotype was observed a handful of times. The genes are TRBV20-1 and TRBJ2-1; 7 nucleotides line up with TRBD2. Germline values: CDR1 DFQATT, CDR2 SNEGSKA (reference sequence). Losses at the gene ends were 5 bases for V and 6 bases for J; bases not matched to a gene: 7. This CDR3 spans 13 amino acids. The CDR3 sequence is CSAASSGFNEQFF. In DNA form, the CDR3 reads TGCAGTGCTGCATCTAGCGGCTTCAATGAGCAGTTCTTC.

The table lists this clonotype with a few counts. The chain employs TRBV7-9 and TRBJ2-1, with TRBD1 matching over 7 bases. V lost 6 bases and J lost 0; bases outside the gene matches: 5. CDR1 and CDR2 from the germline V gene are SEHNR and FQNEAQ (reference sequence). The length of the CDR3 is 15 residues. CDR3 residues: CASSYTGVSYNEQFF. Here the CDR3 DNA reads TGTGCCAGCAGTTATACAGGGGTCTCCTACAATGAGCAGTTCTTC.